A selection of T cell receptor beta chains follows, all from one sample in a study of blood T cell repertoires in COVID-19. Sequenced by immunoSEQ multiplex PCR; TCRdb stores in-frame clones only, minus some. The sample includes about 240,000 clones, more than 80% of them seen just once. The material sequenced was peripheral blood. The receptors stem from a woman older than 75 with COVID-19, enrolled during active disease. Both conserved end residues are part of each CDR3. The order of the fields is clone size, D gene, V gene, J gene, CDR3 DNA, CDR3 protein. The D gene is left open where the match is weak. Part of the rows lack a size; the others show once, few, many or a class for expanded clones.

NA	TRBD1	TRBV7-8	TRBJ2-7	TGTGCCAGCAGCTTAGCGCCGGGACAGTATCTCTCCTACGAGCAGTACTTC	CASSLAPGQYLSYEQYF
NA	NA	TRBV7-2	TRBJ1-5	TGTGCCAGCAGCTTAGACGGGGGTAGGGGACAGCCCCAGCATTTT	CASSLDGGRGQPQHF
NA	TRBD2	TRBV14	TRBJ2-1	TGTGCCAGCAGCCAAGGCGACGGGAGGCCGAATGAGCAGTTCTTC	CASSQGDGRPNEQFF
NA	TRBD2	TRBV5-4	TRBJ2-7	TGTGCCAGCAGCTTGGCCGGGGGGATCGGCTACGAGCAGTACTTC	CASSLAGGIGYEQYF
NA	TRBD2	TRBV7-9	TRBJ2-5	TGTGCCAGCAGCCCCCCTAGCGGGAGGGAAGAGACCCAGTACTTC	CASSPPSGREETQYF
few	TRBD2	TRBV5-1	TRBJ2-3	TGCGCCAGCAGCCTGAATCCAGCGGGGGGGCCTCAAGATACGCAGTATTTT	CASSLNPAGGPQDTQYF
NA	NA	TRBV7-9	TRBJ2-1	TGTGCCAGCAGCCTACCCAAGAGTGAGCAGTTCTTC	CASSLPKSEQFF
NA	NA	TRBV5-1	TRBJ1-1	TGCGCCAGCAGCTTGGCGGACAGGAACACTGAAGCTTTCTTT	CASSLADRNTEAFF
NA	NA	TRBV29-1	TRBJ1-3	TGCAGCGTTGGGGAGGGTTCTGGAAACACCATATATTTT	CSVGEGSGNTIYF
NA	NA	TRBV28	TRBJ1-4	TGTGCCAGCAGTTTATTACTGGCAACTAATGAAAAACTGTTTTTT	CASSLLLATNEKLFF
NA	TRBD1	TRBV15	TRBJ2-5	TGTGCCACCAGCAGGGGACAGAGCCAAGAGACCCAGTACTTC	CATSRGQSQETQYF
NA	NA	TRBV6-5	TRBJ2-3	TGTGCCAGCAGCCGTGGGCGGACAGGCACAGATACGCAGTATTTT	CASSRGRTGTDTQYF
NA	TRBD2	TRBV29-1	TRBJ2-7	TGCAGCGTCATCCCTAGCGGGAGGGCCTACGAGCAGTACTTC	CSVIPSGRAYEQYF
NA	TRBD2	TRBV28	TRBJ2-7	TGTGCCAGCAGTTTACCGGGACTAGCGGGGGCCTACGAGCAGTACTTC	CASSLPGLAGAYEQYF
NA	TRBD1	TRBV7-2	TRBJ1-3	TGTGCCAGCAGCTTAGGGACAGGGGCTGGAAACACCATATATTTT	CASSLGTGAGNTIYF
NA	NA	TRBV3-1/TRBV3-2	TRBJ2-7	TGTGCCAGCAGCCACGCGGTTTACGAGCAGTACTTC	CASSHAVYEQYF
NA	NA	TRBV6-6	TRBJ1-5	TGTGCCAGTGGGACTCTGAATCAGCCCCAGCATTTT	CASGTLNQPQHF
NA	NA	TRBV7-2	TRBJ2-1	TGTGCCAGCAGCTTAAGCAGGCTCGAGCAGTTCTTC	CASSLSRLEQFF
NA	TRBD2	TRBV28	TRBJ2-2	TGTGCCAGCAGGGGACTAGCGGTAATTAACACCGGGGAGCTGTTTTTT	CASRGLAVINTGELFF
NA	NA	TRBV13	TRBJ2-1	TGTGCCAGCAGCTTGGGAGGGGGGGTCAATGAGCAGTTCTTC	CASSLGGGVNEQFF
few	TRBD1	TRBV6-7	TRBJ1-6	TGTGCCAGCAGTTGGACAGGGTGTAGGTCACCCCTCCACTTT	CASSWTGCRSPLHF
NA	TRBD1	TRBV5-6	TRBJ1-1	TGTGCCAGCAGCCGTGGATCAGGGGGCACTGAAGCTTTCTTT	CASSRGSGGTEAFF
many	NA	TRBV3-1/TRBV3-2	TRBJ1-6	TGTGCCAGCAGCCAATCTCGTTCACCCCTCCACTTT	CASSQSRSPLHF
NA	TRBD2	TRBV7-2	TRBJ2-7	TGTGCCAGCAGCTTAGGTCTAGCGGGAGTCGGGGAGCAGTACTTC	CASSLGLAGVGEQYF
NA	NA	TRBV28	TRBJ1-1	TGTGCCAGCACCTCCCCAGGGATGAACACTGAAGCTTTCTTT	CASTSPGMNTEAFF
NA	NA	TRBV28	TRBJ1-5	TGTGCCAGCAGGTCCGCAGGGGATAGCAATCAGCCCCAGCATTTT	CASRSAGDSNQPQHF
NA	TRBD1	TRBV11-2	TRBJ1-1	TGTGCCAGCGGGAAAGACAGGGGTGAAGCTTTCTTT	CASGKDRGEAFF
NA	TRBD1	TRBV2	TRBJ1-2	TGTGCCAGCAGGGGGACAGGGTGGGCTGGCTACACCTTC	CASRGTGWAGYTF
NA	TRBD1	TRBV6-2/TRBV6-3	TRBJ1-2	TGTGCCAGCAGTTACGGTGGGACAGGGGTCGGCTACACCTTC	CASSYGGTGVGYTF
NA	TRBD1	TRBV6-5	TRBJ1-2	TGTGCCAGCAGTTATAAACAGGGGGCGCTTGGCTACACCTTC	CASSYKQGALGYTF
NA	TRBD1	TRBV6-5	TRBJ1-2	TGTGCCAGCAGGGCCGGGACAGACCCTTACTATGGCTACACCTTC	CASRAGTDPYYGYTF
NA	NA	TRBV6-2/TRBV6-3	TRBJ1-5	TGTGCCAGCAGTAACACGTATCAGCCCCAGCATTTT	CASSNTYQPQHF
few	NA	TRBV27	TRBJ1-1	TGTGCCAGCAGTTTAGGGGCAAGGGCACAAGCTTTCTTT	CASSLGARAQAFF
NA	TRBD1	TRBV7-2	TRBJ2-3	TGTGCCAGCAGCTTAGCAAGTGGGACAGGAGGCGGGGCGCAGTATTTT	CASSLASGTGGGAQYF
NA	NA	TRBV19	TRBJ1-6	TGTGCCAGTACGGGGGGATCCTATAATTCACCCCTCCACTTT	CASTGGSYNSPLHF
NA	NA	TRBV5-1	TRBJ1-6	TGCGCCAGCAGCTTGCGCGGGTTCGGGGAAAATTCACCCCTCCACTTT	CASSLRGFGENSPLHF
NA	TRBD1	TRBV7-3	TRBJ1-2	TGTGCCAGCAGCGTAGGACAGGGGCGCGGCTACACCTTC	CASSVGQGRGYTF
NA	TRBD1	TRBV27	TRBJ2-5	TGTGCCAGCAGTTTTGCAGGGGGAGAGACCCAGTACTTC	CASSFAGGETQYF
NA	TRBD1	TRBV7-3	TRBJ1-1	TGTGCCAGCAGCTTATTGGGACAGGTCTTAAACACTGAAGCTTTCTTT	CASSLLGQVLNTEAFF
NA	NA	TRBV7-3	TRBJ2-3	TGTGCCAGCAGCTTCGCAGGTCTGGATACGCAGTATTTT	CASSFAGLDTQYF
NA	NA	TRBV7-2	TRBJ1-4	TGTGCCAGCAGTAGTCGGGAGGGACTGAATGAAAAACTGTTTTTT	CASSSREGLNEKLFF